This record covers a single TCR beta chain. Its antigen remains unknown. The data are from a study of identifying expanded T cells in peripheral blood. Study findings and constraints: Technical replicates showed roughly 1.2 changed clones; two weeks about 16; four weeks 19. Variance in clone template counts between approximately 2-week samples significantly increased with total template count across all healthy donors.

Assay used: immunoSEQ multiplex PCR; TCRdb lists only in-frame clones, some missing. The data hold about 130,000 clones, with approximately 86% observed a single time. This CDR3 comprises 15 residues. Healthy donors had no documented immune events, such as infections, while sampled. J is TRBJ2-7 and V is TRBV21-1. TRBV21-1 is flagged as a pseudogene. The sequence was obtained from a person aged 18-69 years in good health. Sample: blood. The CDR3 loop is CASSKVRDDTYEQYF. The CDR3 nucleotides are TGTGCCAGCAGCAAAGTACGGGACGACACCTACGAGCAGTACTTC.